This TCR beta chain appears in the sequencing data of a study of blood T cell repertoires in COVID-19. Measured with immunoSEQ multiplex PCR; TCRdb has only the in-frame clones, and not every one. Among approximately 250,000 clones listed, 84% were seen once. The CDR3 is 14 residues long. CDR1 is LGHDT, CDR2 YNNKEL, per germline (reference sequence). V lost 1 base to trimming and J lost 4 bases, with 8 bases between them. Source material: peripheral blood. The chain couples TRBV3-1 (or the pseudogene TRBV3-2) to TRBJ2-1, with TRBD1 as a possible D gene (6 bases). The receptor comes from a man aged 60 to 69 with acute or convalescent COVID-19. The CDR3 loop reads CASSQAGTYNEQFF. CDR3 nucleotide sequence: TGTGCCAGCAGCCAAGCGGGGACATACAATGAGCAGTTCTTC.